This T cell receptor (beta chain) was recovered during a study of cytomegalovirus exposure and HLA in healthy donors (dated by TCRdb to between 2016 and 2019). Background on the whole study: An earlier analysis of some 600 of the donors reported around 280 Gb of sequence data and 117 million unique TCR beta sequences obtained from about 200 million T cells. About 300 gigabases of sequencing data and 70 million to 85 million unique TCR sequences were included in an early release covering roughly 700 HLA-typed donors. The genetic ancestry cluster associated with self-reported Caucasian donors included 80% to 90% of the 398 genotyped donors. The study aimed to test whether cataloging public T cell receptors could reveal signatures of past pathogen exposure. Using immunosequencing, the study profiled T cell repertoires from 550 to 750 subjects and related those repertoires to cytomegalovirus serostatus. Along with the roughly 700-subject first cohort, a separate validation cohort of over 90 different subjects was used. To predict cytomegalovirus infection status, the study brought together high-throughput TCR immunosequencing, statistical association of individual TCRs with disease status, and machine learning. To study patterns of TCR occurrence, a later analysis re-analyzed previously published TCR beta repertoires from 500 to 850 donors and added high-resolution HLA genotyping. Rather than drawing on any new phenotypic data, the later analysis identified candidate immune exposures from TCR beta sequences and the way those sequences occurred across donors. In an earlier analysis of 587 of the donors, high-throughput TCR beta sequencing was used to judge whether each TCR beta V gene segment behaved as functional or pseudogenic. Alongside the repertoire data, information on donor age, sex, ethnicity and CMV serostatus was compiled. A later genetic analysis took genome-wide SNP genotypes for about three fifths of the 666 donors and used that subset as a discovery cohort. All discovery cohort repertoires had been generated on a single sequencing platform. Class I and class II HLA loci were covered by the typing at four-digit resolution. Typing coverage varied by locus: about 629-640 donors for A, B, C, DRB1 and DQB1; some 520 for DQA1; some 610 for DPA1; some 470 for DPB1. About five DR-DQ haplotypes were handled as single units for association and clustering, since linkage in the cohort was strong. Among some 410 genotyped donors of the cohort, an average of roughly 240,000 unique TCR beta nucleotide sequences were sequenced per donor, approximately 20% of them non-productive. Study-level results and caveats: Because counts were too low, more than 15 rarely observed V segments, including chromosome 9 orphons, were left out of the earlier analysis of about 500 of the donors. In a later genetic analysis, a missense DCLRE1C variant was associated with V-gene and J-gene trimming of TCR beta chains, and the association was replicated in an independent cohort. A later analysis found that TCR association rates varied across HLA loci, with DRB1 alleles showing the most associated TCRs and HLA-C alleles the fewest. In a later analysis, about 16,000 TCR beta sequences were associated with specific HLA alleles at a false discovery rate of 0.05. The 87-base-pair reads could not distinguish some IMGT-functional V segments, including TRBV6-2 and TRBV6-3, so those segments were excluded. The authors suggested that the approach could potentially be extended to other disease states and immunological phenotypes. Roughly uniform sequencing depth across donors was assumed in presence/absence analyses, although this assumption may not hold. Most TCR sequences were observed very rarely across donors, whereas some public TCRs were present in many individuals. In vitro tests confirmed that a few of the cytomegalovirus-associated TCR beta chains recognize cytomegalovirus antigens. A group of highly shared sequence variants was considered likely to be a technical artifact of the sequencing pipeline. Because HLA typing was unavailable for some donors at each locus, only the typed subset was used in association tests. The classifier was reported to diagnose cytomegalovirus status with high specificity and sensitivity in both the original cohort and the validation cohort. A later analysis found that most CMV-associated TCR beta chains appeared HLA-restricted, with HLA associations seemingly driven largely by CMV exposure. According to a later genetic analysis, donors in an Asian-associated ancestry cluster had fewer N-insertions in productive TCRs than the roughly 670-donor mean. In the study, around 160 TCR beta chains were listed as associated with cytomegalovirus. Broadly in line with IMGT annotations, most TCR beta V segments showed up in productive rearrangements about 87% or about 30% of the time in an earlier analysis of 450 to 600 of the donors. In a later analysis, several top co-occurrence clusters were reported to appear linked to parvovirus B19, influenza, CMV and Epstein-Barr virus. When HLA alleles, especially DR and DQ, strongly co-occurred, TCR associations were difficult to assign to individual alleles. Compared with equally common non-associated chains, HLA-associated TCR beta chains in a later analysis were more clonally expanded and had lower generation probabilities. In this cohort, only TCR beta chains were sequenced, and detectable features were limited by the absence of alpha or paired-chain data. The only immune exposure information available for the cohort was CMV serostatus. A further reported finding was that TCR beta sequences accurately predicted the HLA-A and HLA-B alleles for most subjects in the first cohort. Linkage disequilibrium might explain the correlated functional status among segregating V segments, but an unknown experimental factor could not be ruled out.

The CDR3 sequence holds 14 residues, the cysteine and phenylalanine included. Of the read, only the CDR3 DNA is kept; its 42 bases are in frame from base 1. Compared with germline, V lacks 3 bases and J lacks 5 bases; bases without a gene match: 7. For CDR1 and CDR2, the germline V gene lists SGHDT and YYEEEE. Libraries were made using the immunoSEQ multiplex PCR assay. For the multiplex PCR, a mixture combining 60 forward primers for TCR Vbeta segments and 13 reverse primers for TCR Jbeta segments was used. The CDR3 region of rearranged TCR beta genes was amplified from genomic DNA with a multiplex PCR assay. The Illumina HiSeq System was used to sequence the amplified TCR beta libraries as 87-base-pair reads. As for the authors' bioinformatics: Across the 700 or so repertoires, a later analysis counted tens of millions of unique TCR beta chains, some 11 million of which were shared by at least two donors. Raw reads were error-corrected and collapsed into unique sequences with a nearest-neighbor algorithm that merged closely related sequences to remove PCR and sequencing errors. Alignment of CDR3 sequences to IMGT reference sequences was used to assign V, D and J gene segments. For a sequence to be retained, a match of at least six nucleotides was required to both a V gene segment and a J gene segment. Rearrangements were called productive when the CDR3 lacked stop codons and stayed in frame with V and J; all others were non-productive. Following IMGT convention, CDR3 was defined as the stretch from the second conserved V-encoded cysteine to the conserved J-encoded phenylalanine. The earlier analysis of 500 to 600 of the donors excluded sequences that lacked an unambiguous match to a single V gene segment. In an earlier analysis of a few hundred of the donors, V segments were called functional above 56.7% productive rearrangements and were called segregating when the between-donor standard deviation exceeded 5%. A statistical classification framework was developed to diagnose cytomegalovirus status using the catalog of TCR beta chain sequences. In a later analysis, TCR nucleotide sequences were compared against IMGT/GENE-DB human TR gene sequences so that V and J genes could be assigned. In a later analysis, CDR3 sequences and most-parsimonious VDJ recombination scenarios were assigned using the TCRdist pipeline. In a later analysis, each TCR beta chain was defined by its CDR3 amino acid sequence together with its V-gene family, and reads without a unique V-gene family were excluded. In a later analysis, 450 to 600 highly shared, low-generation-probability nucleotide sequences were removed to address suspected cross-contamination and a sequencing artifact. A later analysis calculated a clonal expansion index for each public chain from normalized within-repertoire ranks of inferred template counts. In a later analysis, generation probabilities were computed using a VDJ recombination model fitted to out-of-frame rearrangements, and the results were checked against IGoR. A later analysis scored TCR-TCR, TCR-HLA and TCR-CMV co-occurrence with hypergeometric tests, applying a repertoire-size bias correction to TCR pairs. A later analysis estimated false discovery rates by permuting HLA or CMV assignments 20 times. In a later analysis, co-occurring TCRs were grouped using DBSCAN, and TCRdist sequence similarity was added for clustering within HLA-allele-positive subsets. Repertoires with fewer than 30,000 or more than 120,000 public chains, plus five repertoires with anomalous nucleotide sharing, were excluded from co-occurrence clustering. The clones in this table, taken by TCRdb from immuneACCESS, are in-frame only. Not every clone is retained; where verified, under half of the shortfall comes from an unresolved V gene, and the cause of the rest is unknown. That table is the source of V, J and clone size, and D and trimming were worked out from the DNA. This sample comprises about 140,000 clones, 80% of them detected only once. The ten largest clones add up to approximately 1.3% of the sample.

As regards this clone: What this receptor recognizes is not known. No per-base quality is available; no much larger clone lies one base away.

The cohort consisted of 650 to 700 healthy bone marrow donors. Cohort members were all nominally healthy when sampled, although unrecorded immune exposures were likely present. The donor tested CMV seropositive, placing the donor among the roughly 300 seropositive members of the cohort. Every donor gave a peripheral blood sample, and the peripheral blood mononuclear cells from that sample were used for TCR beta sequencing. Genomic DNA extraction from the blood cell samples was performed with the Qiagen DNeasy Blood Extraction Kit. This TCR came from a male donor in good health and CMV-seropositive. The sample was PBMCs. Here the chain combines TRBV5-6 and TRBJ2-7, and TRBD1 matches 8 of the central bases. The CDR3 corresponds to CASSWTGTFNEQYF. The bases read TGTGCCAGCAGCTGGACAGGGACCTTCAACGAGCAGTACTTC.